Listed below are T cell receptor beta chains from one sample, sequenced in a study of CD8+CD57+ T cells in acquired aplastic anemia. One entry per CDR3 protein, called by TCRdb with MiXCR from the reads. The sample has about 220,000 distinct CDR3 sequences; almost 35% are singletons. The sample comprised sorted CD4+, CD8+, or CD8+CD57+ T cells (not recorded which) from PBMCs. These receptors all stem from a human donor in good health, serving as a control. Each CDR3 is given with its conserved first and last residue. A D gene is named only where the DNA matches it firmly. Clone size, where shown, is once, few, many, or a class for clones that have expanded.

size: many; V: TRBV12-3/TRBV12-4; J: TRBJ1-5; D: TRBD1; DNA: TGTGCCAGCAGAGCAGGGGGCCGAGGGCAGCCCCAGCATTTT; CDR3: CASRAGGRGQPQHF
size: NA; V: TRBV20-1; J: TRBJ1-5; D: NA; DNA: TGCAGTGCTAGCCTGACTAGCGGGAGCTACGAGCATTTT; CDR3: CSASLTSGSYEHF
size: NA; V: TRBV10-3; J: TRBJ1-1; D: NA; DNA: TGTGCCATCAGTGAGGGGGCGCGGATGAACACTGAAGCTTTCTTT; CDR3: CAISEGARMNTEAFF
size: few; V: TRBV5-1; J: TRBJ1-4; D: NA; DNA: TGCGCCAGCAGCTTGGGCGGCCAGGGGTACGAAAAACTGTTTTTT; CDR3: CASSLGGQGYEKLFF
size: many; V: TRBV6-5; J: TRBJ1-2; D: NA; DNA: TGTGCCAGCAGTCACCTCGCCCTCTGGGGCTACACCTTC; CDR3: CASSHLALWGYTF
size: many; V: TRBV20-1; J: TRBJ1-2; D: TRBD1; DNA: TGCAGTGCTAGACGGGACAGGGTGAACTATGGCTACACCTTC; CDR3: CSARRDRVNYGYTF
size: NA; V: TRBV15; J: TRBJ2-7; D: NA; DNA: TGTGCCACCAGCAGAGCAGAGGACGAGCAGTACTTC; CDR3: CATSRAEDEQYF
size: NA; V: TRBV7-8; J: TRBJ1-2; D: NA; DNA: TGTGCCAGCAGCCGGGAAACACAAGCCCTTAACTATGGCTACGCCTTC; CDR3: CASSRETQALNYGYAF
size: NA; V: TRBV10-3; J: TRBJ1-1; D: NA; DNA: TGTGCCATCAGTATGGTACTCCAGAAGGACACTGAAGCTTTCTTT; CDR3: CAISMVLQKDTEAFF
size: few; V: TRBV12-3/TRBV12-4; J: TRBJ2-3; D: NA; DNA: TGTGCCAGCAGTTACAGCGCAGATACGCAGTATTTT; CDR3: CASSYSADTQYF
size: NA; V: TRBV2; J: TRBJ2-7; D: NA; DNA: TGTGCCAGCAGTGTTACGGACTCCTACGAGCAGTACTTC; CDR3: CASSVTDSYEQYF
size: many; V: TRBV12-3/TRBV12-4; J: TRBJ1-4; D: NA; DNA: TGTGCCAGCAGCTTTGGTGAAAAACTGTTTTTT; CDR3: CASSFGEKLFF
size: many; V: TRBV4-1; J: TRBJ1-2; D: TRBD1; DNA: TGCGCCAGCAGCCTTCAACAGGGGACTAACTATGGCTACACCTTC; CDR3: CASSLQQGTNYGYTF
size: many; V: TRBV20-1; J: TRBJ2-5; D: NA; DNA: TGCAGTGCTAGAGATTGGGGCGCGCAGACCCAGTACTTC; CDR3: CSARDWGAQTQYF
size: many; V: TRBV2; J: TRBJ1-2; D: NA; DNA: TGTGCCAGCAGTGAGGTTGGAAGGGGTTACTATGGCTACACCTTC; CDR3: CASSEVGRGYYGYTF
size: few; V: TRBV30; J: TRBJ2-7; D: TRBD1; DNA: TGTGCCTGCAGGGACAGAAACTACGAGCAGTACTTC; CDR3: CACRDRNYEQYF
size: few; V: TRBV4-1; J: TRBJ2-7; D: TRBD2; DNA: TGCGCCAGCAGCCCTCCCGGGACTAGGACATACTACGAGCAGTACTTC; CDR3: CASSPPGTRTYYEQYF
size: NA; V: TRBV24-1; J: TRBJ2-5; D: TRBD1; DNA: TGTGCCACCAGTGATTTTAGTGGAACAGGGGGCCAGACCCAGTACTTC; CDR3: CATSDFSGTGGQTQYF
size: few; V: TRBV6-5; J: TRBJ1-1; D: TRBD1; DNA: TGTGCCAGCAGTTACTCGGACAGGGGGACTCGTGAAGCTTTCTTT; CDR3: CASSYSDRGTREAFF
size: many; V: TRBV20-1; J: TRBJ2-5; D: NA; DNA: TGCAGTGCTAGGCAGAGGCAAGAGACCCAGTACTTC; CDR3: CSARQRQETQYF